The 32 T cell receptor beta chains below all came from one sample that was sequenced in a study of blood T cells in healthy people across ages. A second PCR of 7 to 11 cycles used a sample-barcoded 5' primer and a J-beta primer mix. MiXCR, applied by TCRdb to the 5' RACE reads, yields one record per CDR3 protein. The repertoire has approximately 780,000 distinct CDR3 sequences, about a quarter of them found once; the top ten carry less than 3.5%. The same sample was also studied in work on T cells of mothers and their children.

The sample was blood. Every receptor here comes from a boy aged 5-17 years in good health.

The chain joins TRBV7-2 to TRBJ2-5; D gene ambiguous. The CDR3 runs 13 residues. The germline V and J ends were trimmed by 5 bases and 1 base, with 8 bases remaining between them. Per germline, CDR1 SGHTA and CDR2 FQGNSA. CDR3 in DNA: TGTGCCAGCAGCCTCCATGGCCAAGAGACCCAGTACTTC. Encoded protein: CASSLHGQETQYF.

V and J are TRBV5-1 and TRBJ2-5; 10 bases align to TRBD2. Gene TRBJ2-7 matches the end of the DNA better, so the J call may be wrong. Germline V gene lookup returns CDR1 SGHRS and CDR2 YFSETQ. This CDR3 region has 13 residues. For the CDR3, the DNA is TGCGCCAGCAGCTACTTAGCGGGGGGCGAGCAGTACTTC. Translated: CASSYLAGGEQYF.

This chain links TRBV5-1 with TRBJ1-2, with TRBD1 as a possible D gene (6 bases). V was cut by 4 bases and J by 6 bases, with 16 bases left in between. The CDR3 runs 14 residues. Germline values: CDR1 SGHRS, CDR2 YFSETQ. The CDR3 reads CASSPDTGRDGYTF. DNA of the CDR3: TGCGCCAGCAGCCCGGATACAGGGAGAGATGGCTACACCTTC.

This clonotype has just a few counts. The J gene is TRBJ1-2, the V gene TRBV7-9, with TRBD1 as a possible D gene (5 bases). The ends were cut back, 8 bases at V and 8 bases at J, with 21 bases in the middle. The CDR3 is 14 amino acids. The V gene's germline CDR1 is SEHNR and CDR2 FQNEAQ (reference sequence). DNA for the CDR3: TGTGCCAGCCCCGCGGGAGGCGGGGCGGAGGGCTACACCTTC. It specifies CASPAGGGAEGYTF.

This clonotype turned up a few times. The chain is built from TRBV27 and TRBJ2-7; perhaps D is TRBD1 or TRBD2 (5 bases each). Trimming took 5 bases from V and 0 from J, leaving 11 bases between them. The CDR3 covers 14 residues. Germline-derived CDR1 and CDR2 are MNHEY and SMNVEV (reference sequence). The chain's CDR3 is CASSRDRISYEQYF. DNA of the CDR3: TGTGCCAGCAGTAGGGACCGTATCTCCTACGAGCAGTACTTC.

The chain uses TRBV6-6 and TRBJ1-4, with 7 bases that match TRBD1. Per the germline V gene, CDR1 is MNHNY and CDR2 is SVGAGI (reference sequence). The CDR3 has 15 residues. The J segment lost 5 bases and the V segment lost 4 bases, leaving 7 bases of the junction unmatched. The CDR3 nucleotides read TGTGCCAGCAGTTCGGACCGACAGGGAAATGAAAAACTGTTTTTT. Its translation: CASSSDRQGNEKLFF.

In this sample, this clonotype turned up a few times. V gene TRBV28 combines with J gene TRBJ2-5; D is unresolved. Per germline, CDR1 MDHEN and CDR2 SYDVKM. The V end lost 6 bases, the J end lost 5 bases, and 25 bases lay between the germline ends. The CDR3 spans 17 residues. CDR3 amino acids: CASSRFLVPMRPETQYF. For the CDR3, the DNA is TGTGCCAGCAGCCGATTCCTTGTACCAATGAGGCCGGAGACCCAGTACTTC.

This chain uses TRBV29-1 with TRBJ1-4, with 7 positions matching TRBD1. Germline trimming cut 6 bases from V and 8 bases from J; bases unmatched to any gene: 15. The CDR3 runs to 15 residues. In germline, CDR1 is SQVTM, CDR2 ANQGSEA. CDR3 in amino acids: CSVVDWDSLDEKLFF. DNA for the CDR3: TGCAGCGTCGTAGATTGGGACAGTTTAGACGAAAAACTGTTTTTT.

The rearrangement links TRBV5-5 to TRBJ2-2, with 10 bases that match TRBD1. Losses at the gene ends were 4 bases for V and 7 bases for J; bases not matched to a gene: 4. The CDR3 totals 14 residues. Germline V lookup: CDR1 SGHKS, CDR2 YYEKEE (reference sequence). The CDR3 protein is CASSRDRGIGELFF. The CDR3 DNA sequence: TGTGCCAGCAGCCGGGACAGGGGTATCGGGGAGCTGTTTTTT.

This clonotype has a handful of counts. This chain links TRBV6-2 or TRBV6-3 with TRBJ1-2; D perhaps matches TRBD1 (5 bases). CDR3 size: 16 residues. Per germline, CDR1 MNHEY and CDR2 SVGEGT. The ends were cut back, 6 bases at V and 0 bases at J, with 17 bases in the middle. In DNA, the CDR3 is TGTGCCAGCAGGCTCGCGGGGGACGCAGCTAACTATGGCTACACCTTC. It is translated as CASRLAGDAANYGYTF.

The chain carries TRBV4-3 and TRBJ2-3; 9 positions match TRBD2. Germline assignment: CDR1 LGHNA and CDR2 YSLEER. The CDR3 has 17 residues. The trim removed 3 bases at V and 4 bases at J, leaving 11 bases unmatched. CDR3 amino acids: CASSHQIAGVMADTQYF. In nucleotides, the CDR3 is TGCGCCAGCAGCCACCAAATAGCGGGAGTTATGGCAGATACGCAGTATTTT.

The V call is TRBV4-1, the J call TRBJ2-6; 7 positions agree with TRBD2. This CDR3 comprises 19 residues. V dropped 1 base and J dropped 0; count of bases not matched to a gene: 9. Germline V lookup: CDR1 MGHRA, CDR2 YSYEKL. CDR3 region: CASSQVGEGRLSGANVLTF. DNA of the CDR3: TGCGCCAGCAGCCAAGTCGGGGAGGGGCGACTCTCTGGGGCCAACGTCCTGACTTTC.

CDR3: CASSQDGTGRKKLFF. In nucleotides, the CDR3 is TGTGCCAGCAGCCAAGATGGGACAGGGAGGAAAAAACTGTTTTTT. The chain has TRBV4-2 and TRBJ1-4, with TRBD1 matching over 9 bases. CDR1 LGHNA and CDR2 YNFKEQ come from the germline V gene. V lost 0 bases, J lost 9 bases, and 5 bases stayed unmatched. The CDR3 runs 15 residues.

The chain joins TRBV28 to TRBJ2-4, with D unclear. CDR3 length: 15 amino acids. In germline, CDR1 is MDHEN, CDR2 SYDVKM. The germline V and J ends were trimmed by 6 bases and 3 bases, with 15 bases remaining between them. Written as DNA, the CDR3 is TGTGCCAGCAGATTAATGGGTCCCAGCAAAAACATTCAGTACTTC. Amino acids: CASRLMGPSKNIQYF.

This chain links TRBV29-1 with TRBJ2-5; D not resolved. The CDR3 contains 15 residues. V lost 6 bases and J lost 1, with 18 bases in between. Germline CDR1 and CDR2: SQVTM and ANQGSEA. This CDR3 is CSVLRAAYLQETQYF. Written as DNA, the CDR3 is TGCAGCGTCCTAAGGGCAGCATACCTCCAAGAGACCCAGTACTTC.

For the CDR3, the DNA is TGTGCCAGCAGTGAACACGAGGGGGGCTATGGCTACACCTTC. This encodes CASSEHEGGYGYTF. J is TRBJ1-2 and V is TRBV6-1; D is perhaps TRBD1 (6 bases). CDR3 length: 14 amino acids. Germline CDR1 and CDR2: MNHNS and SASEGT. V was cut by 2 bases and J by 4 bases, with 11 bases left in between.

This clonotype was seen many times. V gene TRBV10-3 combines with J gene TRBJ2-1; 9 bases map to TRBD1. Germline loops: CDR1 ENHRY, CDR2 SYGVKD. This CDR3 comprises 16 residues. J lost 5 bases, V lost 6 bases, and 11 bases had no gene match. The CDR3 reads CAIRARGQGKDNEQFF. In DNA, the CDR3 is TGTGCCATCAGGGCCCGGGGACAGGGCAAGGACAATGAGCAGTTCTTC.

This chain uses TRBV2 with TRBJ2-2, with a tentative D call TRBD1 (6 bases). Between the trimmed V and J ends, which lost 5 bases and 0 bases, there was a span of 13 bases. The CDR3 sequence is 16 residues long. Germline lookup yields CDR1 SNHLY and CDR2 FYNNEI. The CDR3 DNA is TGTGCCAGCAGTAAACAGGGTTCCGCGAACACCGGGGAGCTGTTTTTT. Amino acid sequence: CASSKQGSANTGELFF.

This clonotype was detected only a few times. The J gene is TRBJ2-5, the V gene TRBV6-5; D possibly matches TRBD1 or TRBD2 (5 bases each). The J call is uncertain, as TRBJ2-1 better fits the DNA end. Germline CDR1 is MNHEY and CDR2 is SVGAGI. This CDR3 region has 15 residues. The CDR3 here is CASSSGTAPDNEQFF. CDR3 DNA: TGTGCCAGCAGTTCGGGGACCGCGCCGGACAATGAGCAGTTCTTC.

This chain uses TRBV15 with TRBJ2-5, with 8 positions matching TRBD1. The J call could be wrong; TRBJ2-7 is a better fit for the DNA end. This CDR3 is 14 amino acids long. The V gene's germline CDR1 is LNHNV and CDR2 YYDKDF (reference sequence). The CDR3 nucleotides are TGTGCCACCAGCAGGGGCGGACAGGGCGGCGAGCAGTACTTC. Its protein product is CATSRGGQGGEQYF.

The chain uses TRBV6-1 and TRBJ2-7; D might be TRBD1 (6 bases). The CDR3 length is 15 residues. Germline V gene lookup returns CDR1 MNHNS and CDR2 SASEGT. Trimming took 5 bases from V and 3 from J, leaving 17 bases between them. The CDR3 is CASSFRLTGDYEQYF. CDR3 in DNA: TGTGCCAGCAGTTTCCGCCTGACAGGCGACTACGAGCAGTACTTC.

The V gene is TRBV7-9, the J gene TRBJ1-4, with D maybe TRBD1 (5 bases). The germline V gene encodes CDR1 SEHNR and CDR2 FQNEAQ (reference sequence). V lost 4 bases, J lost 7 bases, and 16 bases lay in between. The CDR3 covers 15 residues. The CDR3: CASSSYGGVGEKLFF. The CDR3 DNA is TGTGCCAGCAGCTCCTACGGGGGTGTAGGTGAAAAACTGTTTTTT.

The V call is TRBV20-1, the J call TRBJ2-4; 8 bases are shared with TRBD2. V dropped 1 base and J dropped 0; count of bases not matched to a gene: 2. The CDR3 has 15 amino acids. Germline V gives CDR1 DFQATT, CDR2 SNEGSKA (reference sequence). The CDR3 DNA sequence: TGCAGTGCTAGAGTGGCGGGGGGAGCCAAAAACATTCAGTACTTC. Amino acid sequence: CSARVAGGAKNIQYF.

The V gene is TRBV25-1, the J gene TRBJ2-5; TRBD2 is a possible D gene (5 bases). V was clipped by 1 base and J by 5 bases, with 8 bases between them. The CDR3 covers 13 residues. The germline gives CDR1 MGHDK, CDR2 SYGVNS. The CDR3: CASSEWGVETQYF. For the CDR3, the DNA is TGTGCCAGCAGTGAATGGGGAGTGGAGACCCAGTACTTC.

This clonotype was observed a handful of times. The gene calls are TRBV20-1 and TRBJ1-5; 9 bases line up with TRBD1. The CDR3 has 15 amino acids. Germline V lookup: CDR1 DFQATT, CDR2 SNEGSKA (reference sequence). The V and J ends lost 4 bases and 4 bases, in that order; junction bases with no gene match: 8. CDR3 sequence reads: CSATPGQGKNQPQHF. CDR3 in DNA: TGCAGTGCTACTCCCGGACAGGGGAAGAATCAGCCCCAGCATTTT.

This clonotype was observed a handful of times. V usage is TRBV7-8 and J usage is TRBJ1-4, with D unresolved. This CDR3 region has 14 residues. Trimming removed 3 bases at V and 8 bases at J, with 13 bases between. The V gene's germline CDR1 is SGHVS and CDR2 FQNEAQ. CDR3 amino acids: CASSFLGSQEKLFF. The CDR3 nucleotides are TGTGCCAGCAGCTTTCTAGGGTCTCAGGAAAAACTGTTTTTT.

Points on this clonotype: An end of the junction does not agree with germline; a read error may underlie this. V and J are TRBV9 and TRBJ2-1, with 15 bases that match TRBD2. Looked up from germline, CDR1 is SGDLS and CDR2 is YYNGEE. The CDR3 runs to 17 residues. For the CDR3, the DNA is TGTGCCAGCAGCGTGGGACTAGCGGGGGGCGGCGGTGAGACCCGGTACTTC. It codes for CASSVGLAGGGGETRYF.

This clonotype was detected only a few times. The rearrangement joins TRBV5-1 to TRBJ2-5; a weak D match, TRBD1 (6 bases). The CDR3 length is 15 residues. V was trimmed by 0 bases and J by 5 bases, leaving 14 bases between them. The germline V gene has CDR1 SGHRS and CDR2 YFSETQ. CDR3 in amino acids: CASSLEGTPRETQYF. Here the CDR3 DNA reads TGCGCCAGCAGCTTGGAGGGGACACCAAGGGAGACCCAGTACTTC.

In this sample, this clonotype turned up a few times. V is TRBV5-1 and J is TRBJ2-2; D ambiguous. CDR3 length equals 15 residues. V dropped 0 bases and J dropped 0 bases, with 6 bases sitting between them. Per germline, CDR1 SGHRS and CDR2 YFSETQ. CDR3 DNA: TGCGCCAGCAGCTTGGGTATTACGAACACCGGGGAGCTGTTTTTT. Its protein is CASSLGITNTGELFF.

The chain uses TRBV5-1 and TRBJ2-5, with 8 bases aligning to TRBD2. CDR3 length: 14 amino acids. Germline V gene data show CDR1 as SGHRS and CDR2 as YFSETQ. V was clipped by 0 bases and J by 5 bases; unmatched bases: 3. Here the CDR3 DNA reads TGCGCCAGCAGCTTGGTTAGCGGGGATGAGACCCAGTACTTC. Its protein product is CASSLVSGDETQYF.

V gene TRBV2 combines with J gene TRBJ2-3; no definite D call. V lost 6 bases and J lost 2, with 6 bases in between. The germline V gene has CDR1 SNHLY and CDR2 FYNNEI. CDR3 length: 12 amino acids. For the CDR3, the DNA is TGTGCCAGCAGAAAGACCACAGATACGCAGTATTTT. It translates to CASRKTTDTQYF.

The chain couples TRBV13 to TRBJ2-5; TRBD1 matches at 11 bases. Looked up from germline, CDR1 is PRHDT and CDR2 is FYEKMQ (reference sequence). The length of the CDR3 is 15 residues. With 4 bases clipped from V and 4 bases from J, the junction kept 5 bases outside the gene matches. The CDR3 spells CASSSGQGVAETQYF. The DNA for the CDR3 is TGTGCCAGCAGCTCGGGACAGGGGGTCGCAGAGACCCAGTACTTC.